The 26 T cell receptor beta chains presented below share a single source sample, sequenced in a study of response to subunit inactivated influenza vaccine. From the RT-PCR reads, TCRdb called clonotypes with MiXCR, one entry per CDR3 protein. Among a few hundred thousand distinct CDR3 sequences listed, around 15% were seen once. This material consisted of PBMCs from blood, taken about 11 days after vaccination. The receptors shown here come from a man aged 50-60 years who received an inactivated influenza vaccine.

This chain links TRBV28 with TRBJ2-5; 14 positions match TRBD2. This CDR3 is built from 17 residues. From germline, CDR1 is MDHEN and CDR2 SYDVKM. Trimming took 7 bases from V and 5 from J; bases not matched to a gene: 12. As DNA, the CDR3 is TGTGCCAGCATTGGGACTAGCGGGAGTCGGCTTGTCGAGACCCAGTACTTC. Encoded protein: CASIGTSGSRLVETQYF.

This chain joins TRBV20-1 and TRBJ2-5; 8 bases are a match to TRBD1. The length of the CDR3 is 13 residues. Germline V gene lookup returns CDR1 DFQATT and CDR2 SNEGSKA (reference sequence). After removal of 5 bases from V and 9 bases from J, the junction contained 11 bases not matched to a gene. In DNA, the CDR3 is TGCAGTGCTCCCAGGACAGGGTTCGGGGCCCAGTACTTC. Its protein product is CSAPRTGFGAQYF.

In this sample, this clonotype turned up a few times. This rearrangement joins TRBV29-1 to TRBJ2-1, with D hard to call. In germline, CDR1 is SQVTM, CDR2 ANQGSEA. With 6 bases removed from V and 4 bases from J, the gap between germline ends came to 10 bases. The CDR3 has 12 amino acids. As DNA, the CDR3 is TGCAGCGTGAGTTCCAAGTACAATGAGCAGTTCTTC. Translated, it gives CSVSSKYNEQFF.

V and J are TRBV6-4 and TRBJ2-3; 7 nucleotides agree with TRBD1. CDR1 and CDR2 from the germline V gene are MRHNA and SNTAGT. The CDR3 has 14 residues. V lost 6 bases, J lost 5 bases, and 8 bases stayed unmatched. DNA of the CDR3: TGTGCCAGCAGAAAAGACAGGGCTGAAGATACGCAGTATTTT. This translates into CASRKDRAEDTQYF.

This clonotype has a handful of counts. V usage is TRBV11-2 and J usage is TRBJ2-5; D is possibly TRBD1 or TRBD2 (5 bases each). V was pared by 5 bases and J by 6 bases, with 16 bases between. Germline V gene lookup returns CDR1 SGHAT and CDR2 FQNNGV. CDR3 length: 14 residues. This chain's CDR3 is CASSPSVWGKTQYF. CDR3 DNA: TGTGCCAGCAGCCCCAGTGTTTGGGGGAAGACCCAGTACTTC.

The sample holds many counts of this clonotype. This rearrangement joins TRBV7-2 to TRBJ1-1; 8 bases fit TRBD1. CDR3 size: 15 residues. The germline V gene has CDR1 SGHTA and CDR2 FQGNSA. V shed 5 bases, J shed 0 bases, and the junction held 5 bases outside the gene matches. Here the CDR3 DNA reads TGTGCCAGCAGCCCGGACAGGGTGATGAACACTGAAGCTTTCTTT. It yields the protein CASSPDRVMNTEAFF.

The rearrangement uses TRBV7-6 and TRBJ2-1; D is perhaps TRBD2 (6 bases). The V end was cut by 5 bases, the J end by 0 bases, with 17 bases between. Per the germline V gene, CDR1 is SGHVS and CDR2 is FNYEAQ. This CDR3 has 17 amino acids. The CDR3 region has the DNA TGTGCCAGCAGCCACGCCCGACTAGGGAGCTCCTACAATGAGCAGTTCTTC. Amino acid sequence: CASSHARLGSSYNEQFF.

With respect to this clonotype: Since a much larger clone is just one base distant, this may be a read error. The CDR3 loop reads CASSHSSGANVLTF. The CDR3 DNA reads as TGTGCCAGCAGTCACAGCTCTGGGGCCAACGTCCTGACTTTC. The chain uses TRBV12-3 or TRBV12-4 and TRBJ2-6; D is uncertain. This CDR3 contains 14 residues. Deletions cut 5 bases from V and 0 bases from J, with 5 bases between.

This clonotype was observed a handful of times. The rearrangement links TRBV28 to TRBJ2-1; no clear D. Germline lookup yields CDR1 MDHEN and CDR2 SYDVKM. Trimming pared 6 bases from V and 0 bases from J, leaving 18 bases between. The CDR3 has 17 amino acids. This CDR3 reads CASRGQPLLLSYNEQFF. CDR3 DNA sequence: TGTGCCAGCAGAGGCCAGCCCCTCTTGCTCTCCTACAATGAGCAGTTCTTC.

The DNA of the CDR3 is TGCGCCAGCAGCCAAGGGCTAGCACAAGAGACCCAGTACTTC. Translation gives CASSQGLAQETQYF. This chain uses TRBV4-1 with TRBJ2-5; maybe TRBD2 (5 bases). From germline, CDR1 is MGHRA and CDR2 YSYEKL. The CDR3 runs 14 residues. Trimming pared 1 base from V and 2 bases from J, leaving 8 bases between.

The V and J genes are TRBV25-1 and TRBJ2-5; possibly TRBD2 for D (6 bases). Trimming left V 6 bases short and J 5 bases short, with 19 bases between. The CDR3 runs 15 residues. Germline V gene lookup returns CDR1 MGHDK and CDR2 SYGVNS. The CDR3: CASSPPGGPGETQYF. CDR3 sequence (DNA): TGTGCCAGCAGCCCCCCCGGAGGGCCGGGTGAGACCCAGTACTTC.

V is TRBV29-1 and J is TRBJ2-7; 7 bases agree with TRBD1. Unmatched junction bases numbered 10, after V lost 6 bases and J lost 5 bases. This CDR3 has 13 amino acids. The germline V gene encodes CDR1 SQVTM and CDR2 ANQGSEA. Here the CDR3 reads CSVSTGSGHEQYF. The CDR3 DNA follows: TGCAGCGTGTCGACAGGGTCGGGCCACGAGCAGTACTTC.

The chain uses TRBV18 and TRBJ2-7; a possible D gene is TRBD2 (6 bases). The germline CDR1 and CDR2 sequences are KGHSH and LQKENI. This CDR3 contains 15 residues. Trimming shortened V by 0 bases and J by 1 base, and 10 bases separated the two germline ends. The CDR3 nucleotides are TGTGCCAGCTCACCACCGGGACTGGGATCCTACGAGCAGTACTTC. Amino acid sequence: CASSPPGLGSYEQYF.

With respect to this clonotype: This may come from a read error, since a much larger clone is one base off. V gene TRBV7-2 combines with J gene TRBJ2-1, with 11 bases lining up with TRBD2. The J segment lost 4 bases and the V segment lost 5 bases, leaving 4 bases of the junction unmatched. Germline V gene lookup returns CDR1 SGHTA and CDR2 FQGNSA. CDR3 size: 15 residues. The CDR3 loop is CASSAGLAAYNEQFF. CDR3 in DNA: TGTGCCAGCAGCGCGGGACTAGCGGCTTACAATGAGCAGTTCTTC.

This clonotype was picked up a small number of times. This rearrangement joins TRBV5-1 to TRBJ1-1, with 7 bases fitting TRBD1. With V trimmed by 4 bases and J by 3 bases, 3 bases remained unmatched. CDR1 and CDR2 from the germline V gene are SGHRS and YFSETQ. The CDR3 extends over 13 amino acids. CDR3 nucleotides: TGCGCCAGCAGCCCGGGACAGCACACTGAAGCTTTCTTT. Encoded protein: CASSPGQHTEAFF.

This clonotype turned up a few times. The chain combines TRBV5-1 with TRBJ2-2; D might be TRBD1 (5 bases). CDR1 SGHRS and CDR2 YFSETQ come from the germline V gene. V shed 0 bases and J shed 2 bases, with 8 bases lying between them. The CDR3 is made up of 15 amino acids. This CDR3 is CASSLVGENTGELFF. The DNA for the CDR3 is TGCGCCAGCAGCTTGGTAGGGGAAAACACCGGGGAGCTGTTTTTT.

The chain carries TRBV29-1 and TRBJ1-1; D remains ambiguous. V was clipped by 5 bases and J by 3 bases, with 13 bases between them. CDR3 size: 13 residues. Germline CDR1 and CDR2: SQVTM and ANQGSEA. The CDR3 nucleotides are TGCAGCGTTCGGGGTCCGACGGACACTGAAGCTTTCTTT. The encoded protein is CSVRGPTDTEAFF.

This clonotype has just a few counts. V usage is TRBV9 and J usage is TRBJ2-7; D perhaps matches TRBD2 (5 bases). CDR1 and CDR2 from the germline V gene are SGDLS and YYNGEE. The CDR3 totals 13 residues. Trimming pared 0 bases from V and 6 bases from J, leaving 10 bases between. CDR3 region: CASSVEGASEQYF. CDR3 coding DNA: TGTGCCAGCAGCGTAGAGGGAGCCAGCGAGCAGTACTTC.

This clonotype was counted only a few times. This chain links TRBV4-1 with TRBJ1-3; maybe TRBD1 (5 bases). Trimming took 1 base from V and 0 from J, leaving 7 bases between them. The CDR3 sequence is 15 residues long. From germline, CDR1 is MGHRA and CDR2 YSYEKL. CDR3 DNA: TGCGCCAGCAGCCAAGGACAGTTCTCTGGAAACACCATATATTTT. Its translation is CASSQGQFSGNTIYF.

This chain links TRBV7-8 with TRBJ1-5; 8 nucleotides line up with TRBD1. This CDR3 region has 14 residues. Trimming cost V 1 base and J 10 bases; bases outside gene matches: 6. CDR1 SGHVS and CDR2 FQNEAQ come from the germline V gene. This CDR3 reads CASSLGGQETPQHF. CDR3 coding DNA: TGTGCCAGCAGCTTAGGGGGACAGGAGACTCCCCAGCATTTT.

The chain uses TRBV6-5 and TRBJ2-3, with 11 bases matching TRBD2. V lost 2 bases and J lost 4; bases outside the gene matches: 2. Germline CDR1 and CDR2: MNHEY and SVGAGI. The CDR3 contains 15 residues. CDR3 sequence: CASSYIAGGADTQYF. In DNA, the CDR3 is TGTGCCAGCAGTTACATAGCGGGAGGGGCAGATACGCAGTATTTT.

The table lists this clonotype with a few counts. V and J are TRBV29-1 and TRBJ2-3; 10 nucleotides align to TRBD2. Per the germline V gene, CDR1 is SQVTM and CDR2 is ANQGSEA. J gave up 0 bases and V 7 bases, and 4 bases lay outside the gene matches. This CDR3 is built from 14 residues. CDR3 nucleotides: TGCAGCGGGTCTAGCGGGGGTAGCACAGATACGCAGTATTTT. This gives the protein CSGSSGGSTDTQYF.

Only a few counts were recorded for this clonotype. The chain combines TRBV10-3 with TRBJ2-1; D not resolved. Looked up from germline, CDR1 is ENHRY and CDR2 is SYGVKD. The V gene lost 4 bases and the J gene lost 5 bases, with 9 bases spanning the gap. The CDR3 consists of 13 residues. The CDR3 nucleotides read TGTGCCATCAGTGTATCCCAGGACAATGAGCAGTTCTTC. Its protein is CAISVSQDNEQFF.

This clonotype was observed a few times. This sequence joins TRBV11-2 and TRBJ2-2, with 7 positions matching TRBD2. The CDR3 runs 15 residues. Germline V gene data show CDR1 as SGHAT and CDR2 as FQNNGV. V dropped 2 bases and J dropped 9; count of bases not matched to a gene: 9. The CDR3 nucleotides are TGTGCCAGCAGCTTAAGGAGCGGGACCCCGCGGGAGCTGTTTTTT. The encoded protein is CASSLRSGTPRELFF. Complete variable domain (other parts from reference TRBV11-2 and TRBJ2-2): EAGVAQSPRYKIIEKRQSVAFWCNPISGHATLYWYQQILGQGPKLLIQFQNNGVVDDSQLPKDRFSAERLKGVDSTLKIQPAKLEDSAVYLCASSLRSGTPRELFFGEGSRLTVL.

This chain connects TRBV12-3 or TRBV12-4 to TRBJ2-1; TRBD2 aligns across 8 bases. CDR3 size: 15 residues. The trim removed 1 base at V and 3 bases at J, leaving 2 bases unmatched. Here the CDR3 reads CASSLDTSGYNEQFF. DNA for the CDR3: TGTGCCAGCAGTTTAGATACTAGCGGCTACAATGAGCAGTTCTTC.

This clonotype was seen repeatedly, ten times or more. CDR3: CASSEVLGGNQPQHF. The DNA of the CDR3 is TGTGCCAGCAGTGAAGTCTTAGGGGGAAATCAGCCCCAGCATTTT. The chain uses TRBV2 and TRBJ1-5; possible D gene TRBD1, 6 bases. Trimming shortened V by 1 base and J by 4 bases, and 11 bases separated the two germline ends. In germline, CDR1 is SNHLY, CDR2 FYNNEI. The CDR3 length is 15 residues.